The 25 T cell receptor beta chains presented below share a single source sample, sequenced in a study of T cells in localized non-small cell lung cancer. The protocol was immunoSEQ multiplex PCR, while the TCRdb copy is restricted to in-frame clones and leaves out a portion. The sample has tens of thousands of clones, more than 85% seen once. Sequenced material: peripheral blood, taken before any cancer treatment. The receptor set was obtained from a man aged 40-75 years with stage I lung adenocarcinoma.

The chain uses TRBV5-6 and TRBJ2-7; D may be TRBD1 (6 bases). The germline gives CDR1 SGHDT, CDR2 YYEEEE. Trimming stripped 0 bases from V and 0 bases from J, with 13 bases between. The CDR3 is 16 residues long. The chain's CDR3 is CASSLGGTHDSYEQYF. CDR3 DNA: TGTGCCAGCAGCTTGGGGGGGACACACGACTCCTACGAGCAGTACTTC.

This clone came up once. The chain couples TRBV18 to TRBJ2-7; no reliable D call. This CDR3 is 11 amino acids long. V lost 2 bases to trimming and J lost 3 bases, with 2 bases between them. Germline values: CDR1 KGHSH, CDR2 LQKENI. In DNA form, the CDR3 reads TGTGCCAGCTCACCAAACTACGAGCAGTACTTC. Its translation is CASSPNYEQYF.

The chain is built from TRBV13 and TRBJ1-5; the D gene is possibly TRBD1 (5 bases). The CDR3 runs to 15 residues. Deletions cut 7 bases from V and 1 base from J, with 14 bases between. The germline gives CDR1 PRHDT, CDR2 FYEKMQ (reference sequence). The CDR3 DNA follows: TGTGCCAGCATGGGGGGAAGACAGAGCAATCAGCCCCAGCATTTT. This translates into CASMGGRQSNQPQHF.

This clone was seen only once. This chain uses TRBV5-5 with TRBJ1-1; 9 bases align to TRBD1. Trimming removed 2 bases from V and 7 bases from J; junction bases left unmatched: 6. CDR1 is SGHKS and CDR2 is YYEKEE in the germline V gene (reference sequence). The CDR3 totals 14 residues. Here the CDR3 reads CASSLYPGQGEAFF. In DNA, the CDR3 is TGTGCCAGCAGCTTATATCCGGGACAGGGTGAAGCTTTCTTT. The variable domain in full, completed from reference TRBV5-5 and TRBJ1-1, reads DAGVTQSPTHLIKTRGQQVTLRCSPISGHKSVSWYQQVLGQGPQFIFQYYEKEERGRGNFPDRFSARQFPNYSSELNVNALLLGDSALYLCASSLYPGQGEAFFGQGTRLTVV.

This chain uses TRBV5-1 with TRBJ2-2; D gene uncertain. The CDR3 length is 13 residues. Trimming took off 0 bases at V and 10 bases at J, with 10 bases between the two ends. CDR1 and CDR2 (germline): SGHRS, YFSETQ. CDR3: CASSLENHEELFF. In DNA form, the CDR3 reads TGCGCCAGCAGCTTGGAGAATCATGAGGAGCTGTTTTTT.

V gene TRBV7-8 combines with J gene TRBJ2-3, with no clear D. V was pared by 1 base and J by 2 bases, with 13 bases between. CDR1 and CDR2 (germline): SGHVS, FQNEAQ. The CDR3 is made up of 16 amino acids. The CDR3 coding sequence is TGTGCCAGCAGCTTAGAACTTAGCCGAGACACAGATACGCAGTATTTT. Protein: CASSLELSRDTDTQYF.

V is TRBV28 and J is TRBJ2-3, with D maybe TRBD2 (6 bases). CDR3 length: 15 amino acids. CDR1 is MDHEN and CDR2 is SYDVKM in the germline V gene. V lost 6 bases and J lost 0, with 13 bases in between. The CDR3 region is CASRTLGGSTDTQYF. The CDR3 DNA reads as TGTGCCAGCAGGACTCTGGGGGGAAGCACAGATACGCAGTATTTT.

The J gene is TRBJ1-1, the V gene TRBV29-1; TRBD1 is a possible D gene (5 bases). The ends were cut back, 7 bases at V and 3 bases at J, with 18 bases in the middle. Germline CDR1 SQVTM, CDR2 ANQGSEA. The CDR3 extends over 14 amino acids. CDR3 in DNA: TGCAGCGCCGATCTGGGAGGGGCCTACACTGAAGCTTTCTTT. This encodes CSADLGGAYTEAFF.

The genes are TRBV7-2 and TRBJ2-1; D is uncertain. The V and J ends lost 2 bases and 9 bases respectively, with 5 bases between them. The CDR3 is 11 amino acids. Germline CDR1 and CDR2: SGHTA and FQGNSA. In nucleotides, the CDR3 is TGTGCCAGCAGCTTATTCAGTGAGCAGTTCTTC. Amino acid sequence: CASSLFSEQFF.

The chain links TRBV28 to TRBJ1-5; possibly TRBD1 for D (6 bases). The V end lost 3 bases, the J end lost 2 bases, and 14 bases lay between the germline ends. The CDR3 sequence is 16 residues long. The germline V gene encodes CDR1 MDHEN and CDR2 SYDVKM. The CDR3 sequence: CASSFQGNRRNQPQHF. CDR3 DNA sequence: TGTGCCAGCAGTTTTCAGGGGAATCGGCGCAATCAGCCCCAGCATTTT.

The rearrangement uses TRBV9 and TRBJ2-7; 9 nucleotides match TRBD1. The CDR3 consists of 14 residues. Germline V CDR1 and CDR2: SGDLS, YYNGEE. The J segment lost 6 bases and the V segment lost 3 bases, leaving 7 bases of the junction unmatched. This chain's CDR3 is CASSGRDREGEQYF. In DNA form, the CDR3 reads TGTGCCAGCAGCGGCCGGGACAGGGAAGGCGAGCAGTACTTC.

V is TRBV6-5 and J is TRBJ2-7; 7 bases map to TRBD1. Germline V gene lookup returns CDR1 MNHEY and CDR2 SVGAGI. The ends lost 7 bases at V and 2 bases at J; junction bases unmatched: 5. The CDR3 length is 13 residues. DNA for the CDR3: TGTGCCAGCATCGCTACAGGGGCCTACGAGCAGTACTTC. It specifies CASIATGAYEQYF.

This CDR3 is CASSRVADYNEQFF. The CDR3 nucleotides read TGTGCCAGCAGTCGGGTAGCGGATTACAATGAGCAGTTCTTC. The chain uses TRBV6-6 and TRBJ2-1; D might be TRBD2 (6 bases). Germline CDR1 reads MNHNY; CDR2 reads SVGAGI (reference sequence). This CDR3 region has 14 residues. The V end was cut by 5 bases, the J end by 4 bases, with 12 bases between.

The chain uses TRBV7-3 and TRBJ2-5; no firm D call. CDR3 size: 13 residues. V lost 2 bases to trimming and J lost 2 bases, with 6 bases between them. The germline CDR1 and CDR2 sequences are SGHTA and FQGTGA. The CDR3 DNA reads as TGTGCCAGCAGCTTAGCGAATCAAGAGACCCAGTACTTC. This encodes CASSLANQETQYF. Full variable domain (outside the CDR3, taken from reference TRBV7-3 and TRBJ2-5): GAGVSQTPSNKVTEKGKYVELRCDPISGHTALYWYRQSLGQGPEFLIYFQGTGAADDSGLPNDRFFAVRPEGSVSTLKIQRTERGDSAVYLCASSLANQETQYFGPGTRLLVL.

The chain recombines TRBV6-1 with TRBJ1-3; no definite D call. The CDR3 loop spans 15 amino acids. V lost 1 base, J lost 0 bases, and 7 bases lay in between. Germline lookup yields CDR1 MNHNS and CDR2 SASEGT. CDR3 DNA: TGTGCCAGCAGTGAAGGACCCATCTCTGGAAACACCATATATTTT. As protein: CASSEGPISGNTIYF.

The chain joins TRBV5-1 to TRBJ2-2; 9 bases agree with TRBD2. V was clipped by 3 bases and J by 4 bases; unmatched bases: 4. The CDR3 extends over 15 amino acids. CDR1 is SGHRS and CDR2 is YFSETQ in the germline V gene. CDR3 amino acids: CASSSSTSGTGELFF. The CDR3 coding sequence is TGCGCCAGCAGCTCCTCGACTAGCGGCACCGGGGAGCTGTTTTTT.

The DNA of the CDR3 is TGTGCCAGCAGTGAAGATTGGAGCTCCTACAATGAGCAGTTCTTC. Encoded protein: CASSEDWSSYNEQFF. The chain carries TRBV6-1 and TRBJ2-1, with no clear D. The V gene lost 1 base and the J gene lost 0 bases, with 7 bases spanning the gap. Germline-derived CDR1 and CDR2 are MNHNS and SASEGT. CDR3 length: 15 residues.

The V call is TRBV4-3, the J call TRBJ1-4; 8 bases agree with TRBD1. The V gene's germline CDR1 is LGHNA and CDR2 YSLEER. The CDR3 spans 15 residues. V gave up 0 bases and J gave up 8 bases; unmatched junction bases: 5. The CDR3 region is CASSQDIGTGEKLFF. The CDR3 nucleotides are TGCGCCAGCAGCCAAGATATCGGGACAGGCGAAAAACTGTTTTTT.

This rearrangement joins TRBV5-1 to TRBJ2-7; 8 positions agree with TRBD2. The germline gives CDR1 SGHRS, CDR2 YFSETQ. V lost 1 base to trimming and J lost 4 bases; unmatched junction nucleotides: 10. The CDR3 is 16 amino acids. In DNA, the CDR3 is TGCGCCAGCAGCTTGCTTTCCGGGAGGGAAGGGTACGAGCAGTACTTC. This codes for CASSLLSGREGYEQYF.

The chain joins TRBV7-9 to TRBJ2-1; 8 positions match TRBD2. J gave up 5 bases and V 1 base, and 4 bases lay outside the gene matches. Germline V CDR1 and CDR2: SEHNR, FQNEAQ (reference sequence). This CDR3 is 15 amino acids long. The CDR3 DNA is TGTGCCAGCAGCTTAGGGTCGGGAGGGGACAATGAGCAGTTCTTC. Its protein is CASSLGSGGDNEQFF.

The rearrangement uses TRBV7-2 and TRBJ2-7, with 13 nucleotides matching TRBD2. Looked up from germline, CDR1 is SGHTA and CDR2 is FQGNSA. Losses at the gene ends were 6 bases for V and 4 bases for J; bases not matched to a gene: 0. CDR3 length equals 13 residues. CDR3: CASRLAGGYEQYF. Here the CDR3 DNA reads TGTGCCAGCAGACTAGCGGGAGGGTACGAGCAGTACTTC.

The chain joins TRBV5-1 to TRBJ2-1; D gene uncertain. The germline CDR1 and CDR2 sequences are SGHRS and YFSETQ. With 0 bases removed from V and 4 bases from J, the gap between germline ends came to 5 bases. The CDR3 totals 13 residues. CDR3 in DNA: TGCGCCAGCAGCTTGGCCCCTTACAATGAGCAGTTCTTC. Protein product: CASSLAPYNEQFF.

The chain joins TRBV5-8 to TRBJ2-3; 12 bases match TRBD2. CDR3 size: 20 residues. Germline V lookup: CDR1 SGHTS, CDR2 YDEGEE. The V segment lost 0 bases and the J segment 0 bases; nucleotides outside the gene matches: 11. The CDR3 protein is CASSLALGTSGRISTDTQYF. The CDR3 region has the DNA TGTGCCAGCAGCTTGGCCCTCGGGACTAGCGGGCGAATTAGCACAGATACGCAGTATTTT.

The rearrangement links TRBV27 to TRBJ2-1, with D perhaps matching TRBD2 (6 bases). Germline values: CDR1 MNHEY, CDR2 SMNVEV (reference sequence). V lost 1 base and J 2 bases, leaving 12 bases between the germline ends. The CDR3 spans 16 residues. The CDR3 sequence: CASSLWRDPTYNEQFF. In DNA, the CDR3 is TGTGCCAGCAGTTTATGGCGGGATCCAACCTACAATGAGCAGTTCTTC.

The chain carries TRBV27 and TRBJ2-3; TRBD1 might be the D (5 bases). The CDR3 spans 15 residues. CDR1 and CDR2 from the germline V gene are MNHEY and SMNVEV (reference sequence). V lost 2 bases, J lost 1 base, and 10 bases lay in between. The CDR3 sequence: CASSLIGAGTDTQYF. The DNA of the CDR3 is TGTGCCAGCAGTTTAATTGGGGCGGGCACAGATACGCAGTATTTT.